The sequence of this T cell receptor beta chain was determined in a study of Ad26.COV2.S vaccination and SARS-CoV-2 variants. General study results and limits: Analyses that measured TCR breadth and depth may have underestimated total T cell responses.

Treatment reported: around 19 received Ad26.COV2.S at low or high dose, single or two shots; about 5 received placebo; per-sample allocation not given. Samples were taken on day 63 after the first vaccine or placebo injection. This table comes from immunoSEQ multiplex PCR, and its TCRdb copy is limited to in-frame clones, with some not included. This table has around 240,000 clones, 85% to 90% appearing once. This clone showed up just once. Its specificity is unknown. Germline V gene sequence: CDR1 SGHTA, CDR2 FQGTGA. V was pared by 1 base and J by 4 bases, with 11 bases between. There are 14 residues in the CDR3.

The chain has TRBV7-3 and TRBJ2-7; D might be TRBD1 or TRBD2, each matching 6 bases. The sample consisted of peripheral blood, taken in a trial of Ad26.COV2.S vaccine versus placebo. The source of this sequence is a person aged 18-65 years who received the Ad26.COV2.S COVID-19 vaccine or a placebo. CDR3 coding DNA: TGTGCCAGCAGCTTAAGCGGGACAACATACGAGCAGTACTTC. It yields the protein CASSLSGTTYEQYF.